The 30 T cell receptor beta chains in this list originate from one sample, sequenced in a study of blood T cells in healthy people across ages (dated by TCRdb to about 2015). The method was 5' RACE. A second 7 to 11 cycle PCR used a sample-barcoded 5' primer and a J-beta primer mix. Using fastp at Q25 and MiXCR, TCRdb reprocessed the public reads and kept productive beta chains. Here each entry gathers all rows of one CDR3 protein and keeps the most common genes and DNA. Across this sample there are 1,800,000 or so distinct CDR3 sequences, with around 40% seen only once. More than 20% of the sample belongs to the ten largest clones. The sequenced sample was blood. These receptors originate from a human donor in good health.

This clonotype was seen at least ten times. The genes are TRBV7-9 and TRBJ2-3; D ambiguous. Per the germline V gene, CDR1 is SEHNR and CDR2 is FQNEAQ (reference sequence). Trimming cost V 1 base and J 5 bases, with 7 bases left between them. CDR3 length: 13 amino acids. DNA of the CDR3: TGTGCCAGCAGCTTAGGACGACGAGATACGCAGTATTTT. Its protein is CASSLGRRDTQYF.

This clonotype was counted many times. J is TRBJ2-7 and V is TRBV20-1, with D perhaps being TRBD1 or TRBD2 (6 bases each). The germline CDR1 and CDR2 sequences are DFQATT and SNEGSKA (reference sequence). Deletions cut 3 bases from V and 2 bases from J, with 14 bases between. The CDR3 spans 14 residues. The CDR3 DNA sequence: TGCAGTGCTAGGTCCGGGGGCTCTACCTACGAGCAGTACTTC. Encoded protein: CSARSGGSTYEQYF.

The chain carries TRBV6-5 and TRBJ2-5; perhaps TRBD2 as D (5 bases). CDR3 length equals 14 residues. The germline CDR1 and CDR2 sequences are MNHEY and SVGAGI. Trimming cost V 6 bases and J 3 bases, with 14 bases left between them. DNA for the CDR3: TGTGCCAGCAGCCAGACCGGGAACAAAGAGACCCAGTACTTC. Protein sequence: CASSQTGNKETQYF.

This sequence joins TRBV6-2 or TRBV6-3 and TRBJ1-5; TRBD1 matches 7 bases. Unmatched junction bases numbered 7, after V lost 6 bases and J lost 5 bases. The V gene's germline CDR1 is MNHEY and CDR2 SVGEGT. The CDR3 is 14 amino acids. In DNA, the CDR3 is TGTGCCAGCAGATCGACAGGGAACCATCAGCCCCAGCATTTT. It codes for CASRSTGNHQPQHF.

This clonotype has a handful of counts. This sequence joins TRBV28 and TRBJ2-7; 11 nucleotides line up with TRBD1. The J segment lost 0 bases and the V segment lost 6 bases, leaving 4 bases of the junction unmatched. The CDR3 has 15 amino acids. Germline CDR1 MDHEN, CDR2 SYDVKM. CDR3 nucleotide sequence: TGTGCCAGCAGAAAGGGACAGGGGGACTCCTACGAGCAGTACTTC. Residues: CASRKGQGDSYEQYF.

The CDR3 coding sequence is TGCGCCAGCAGCTTGGAACGCTCGTGGGGTTCACCCCTCCACTTT. Translated, it gives CASSLERSWGSPLHF. The chain carries TRBV5-1 and TRBJ1-6, with D uncertain. The CDR3 contains 15 residues. Trimming took off 0 bases at V and 9 bases at J, with 13 bases between the two ends. From germline, CDR1 is SGHRS and CDR2 YFSETQ.

The chain combines TRBV25-1 with TRBJ2-6; 9 bases match TRBD1. Looked up from germline, CDR1 is MGHDK and CDR2 is SYGVNS. V gave up 4 bases and J gave up 1 base; unmatched junction bases: 8. This CDR3 region has 18 residues. The CDR3 protein is CASSGPGQGRSGANVLTF. The CDR3 DNA sequence: TGTGCCAGCAGTGGACCGGGACAGGGACGATCTGGGGCCAACGTCCTGACTTTC.

With respect to this clonotype: At one end the junction does not follow the germline gene, possibly because of a read error. J is TRBJ1-2 and V is TRBV3-1, with D possibly matching TRBD1 (6 bases). This CDR3 spans 15 amino acids. Germline V gene sequence: CDR1 LGHDT, CDR2 YNNKEL (reference sequence). The CDR3 coding sequence is TGTGCCAGCAGCCAAGATTCTTGGACAGACTATGGATACACCTTC. The encoded protein is CASSQDSWTDYGYTF.

The table lists this clonotype with a few counts. The chain is built from TRBV5-1 and TRBJ2-5; TRBD1 or TRBD2 may be the D gene (5 bases each). V lost 6 bases and J lost 4, with 16 bases in between. CDR1 SGHRS and CDR2 YFSETQ come from the germline V gene. The CDR3 extends over 14 amino acids. CDR3 coding DNA: TGCGCCAGCAAGAGGGGTATCCTTCGAGAGACCCAGTACTTC. Its protein product is CASKRGILRETQYF.

This clonotype was seen more than once but under ten times. This chain connects TRBV6-1 to TRBJ2-4; 10 bases are a match to TRBD1. Trimming at V came to 2 bases and at J to 7 bases, leaving 5 bases not matched to a gene. Germline V gene lookup returns CDR1 MNHNS and CDR2 SASEGT. This CDR3 is built from 15 residues. CDR3: CASSEWTGGSNIQYF. Written as DNA, the CDR3 is TGTGCCAGCAGTGAATGGACAGGGGGTTCGAACATTCAGTACTTC.

The V call is TRBV5-1, the J call TRBJ2-5; D remains ambiguous. Trimming took off 6 bases at V and 2 bases at J, with 11 bases between the two ends. The CDR3 has 13 amino acids. Looked up from germline, CDR1 is SGHRS and CDR2 is YFSETQ. The CDR3 bases are TGCGCCAGCACCGATGTGGTACAAGAGACCCAGTACTTC. It codes for CASTDVVQETQYF.

The chain employs TRBV11-2 and TRBJ1-2; no firm D call. Trimming stripped 1 base from V and 0 bases from J, with 21 bases between. The CDR3 length is 19 residues. Germline values: CDR1 SGHAT, CDR2 FQNNGV. The CDR3 bases are TGTGCCAGCAGCTTAGTTGGTTTGGCAGGAACGAAAACTAACTATGGCTACACCTTC. It specifies CASSLVGLAGTKTNYGYTF.

This chain uses TRBV18 with TRBJ2-1; the D is unclear. V dropped 3 bases and J dropped 13 bases, with 16 bases sitting between them. CDR1 and CDR2 (germline): KGHSH, LQKENI. The CDR3 spans 13 residues. The CDR3 loop reads CASSPGLVETQFF. The CDR3 DNA is TGTGCCAGCTCACCCGGGTTGGTGGAGACCCAGTTCTTC.

The chain couples TRBV2 to TRBJ2-5, with 9 positions matching TRBD1. Germline V gives CDR1 SNHLY, CDR2 FYNNEI. Trimming cost V 6 bases and J 4 bases; bases outside gene matches: 6. The CDR3 has 14 amino acids. CDR3 sequence (DNA): TGTGCCAGCAGGGACCGGACAGGGGTAGAGACCCAGTACTTC. Translated: CASRDRTGVETQYF.

The chain employs TRBV6-2 or TRBV6-3 and TRBJ2-7; possible D gene TRBD2, 5 bases. Germline V lookup: CDR1 MNHEY, CDR2 SVGEGT. The V end lost 0 bases, the J end lost 7 bases, and 13 bases lay between the germline ends. The CDR3 is 14 amino acids. The CDR3 region is CASSYSMMRVEQYF. The CDR3 nucleotides read TGTGCCAGCAGTTACTCCATGATGCGGGTTGAGCAGTACTTC.

This chain connects TRBV18 to TRBJ1-2; D call uncertain. Between the trimmed V and J ends, which lost 1 base and 4 bases, there was a span of 10 bases. This CDR3 region has 14 residues. Germline assignment: CDR1 KGHSH and CDR2 LQKENI. The CDR3 DNA reads as TGTGCCAGCTCACCACAGGGTACTGCCTATGGCTACACCTTC. Amino acid sequence: CASSPQGTAYGYTF.

The V gene is TRBV13, the J gene TRBJ1-2; a possible D gene is TRBD1 (5 bases). Germline CDR1 PRHDT, CDR2 FYEKMQ (reference sequence). The V and J ends lost 5 bases and 4 bases respectively, with 14 bases between them. This CDR3 spans 14 amino acids. This CDR3 is CASSMIDSFYGYTF. Written as DNA, the CDR3 is TGTGCCAGCAGCATGATAGACAGCTTCTATGGCTACACCTTC. Looking up the rest from reference TRBV13 and TRBJ1-2 gives the full variable domain: AAGVIQSPRHLIKEKRETATLKCYPIPRHDTVYWYQQGPGQDPQFLISFYEKMQSDKGSIPDRFSAQQFSDYHSELNMSSLELGDSALYFCASSMIDSFYGYTFGSGTRLTVV.

V gene TRBV27 combines with J gene TRBJ2-1, with TRBD1 matching over 7 bases. The DNA end is a closer match to TRBJ2-7, so the J assignment may be wrong. The CDR3 runs to 16 residues. The germline V gene encodes CDR1 MNHEY and CDR2 SMNVEV (reference sequence). The CDR3, as DNA: TGTGCCAGCAGTTCCCTGGGCAGGGGGTCCTACAATGAGCAGTACTTC. It translates to CASSSLGRGSYNEQYF.

This clonotype was seen more than once but under ten times. The V gene is TRBV12-5, the J gene TRBJ2-1; TRBD1 matches at 8 bases. Germline CDR1 and CDR2: LGHNT and FRNRAP. Trimming cost V 3 bases and J 9 bases; bases outside gene matches: 16. The CDR3 has 17 residues. CDR3 nucleotide sequence: TGTGCTAGTGGTTTTTTGATCAGGGGGCGGATCCCGGGTGAGCAGTTCTTC. Translation gives CASGFLIRGRIPGEQFF. Using reference TRBV12-5 and TRBJ2-1 for the parts outside the CDR3, the full variable domain is DARVTQTPRHKVTEMGQEVTMRCQPILGHNTVFWYRQTMMQGLELLAYFRNRAPLDDSGMPKDRFSAEMPDATLATLKIQPSEPRDSAVYFCASGFLIRGRIPGEQFFGPGTRLTVL.

The rearrangement joins TRBV5-1 to TRBJ2-1, with TRBD1 identical over 7 bases. CDR1 and CDR2 (germline): SGHRS, YFSETQ. The CDR3 has 17 residues. V trimming: 3 bases; J trimming: 0 bases; junction bases outside the gene matches: 9. The CDR3 nucleotides read TGCGCCAGCAGCTCTCTCTGGGACAGCAGCTCCTACAATGAGCAGTTCTTC. It translates to CASSSLWDSSSYNEQFF. Supplemented by reference TRBV5-1 and TRBJ2-1, the full variable domain reads KAGVTQTPRYLIKTRGQQVTLSCSPISGHRSVSWYQQTPGQGLQFLFEYFSETQRNKGNFPGRFSGRQFSNSRSEMNVSTLELGDSALYLCASSSLWDSSSYNEQFFGPGTRLTVL.

The DNA for the CDR3 is TGTGCCAGCAGCTTAATGAGGGGCGCGAACACTGAAGCTTTCTTT. As protein: CASSLMRGANTEAFF. This chain connects TRBV7-3 to TRBJ1-1; weak D call: TRBD1 (5 bases). V shed 1 base and J shed 1 base, with 10 bases lying between them. Looked up from germline, CDR1 is SGHTA and CDR2 is FQGTGA. The CDR3 totals 15 residues. The full variable domain, rest sourced from reference TRBV7-3 and TRBJ1-1, is GAGVSQTPSNKVTEKGKYVELRCDPISGHTALYWYRQSLGQGPEFLIYFQGTGAADDSGLPNDRFFAVRPEGSVSTLKIQRTERGDSAVYLCASSLMRGANTEAFFGQGTRLTVV.

The rearrangement joins TRBV7-2 to TRBJ1-1, with D possibly being TRBD1 (6 bases). CDR1 and CDR2 from the germline V gene are SGHTA and FQGNSA. Deletions cut 7 bases from V and 1 base from J, with 16 bases between. CDR3 length equals 15 residues. CDR3 coding DNA: TGTGCCAGCATCCAAACGTCGGGACAGAACACTGAAGCTTTCTTT. This sequence encodes CASIQTSGQNTEAFF. The complete variable domain, with remaining parts taken from reference TRBV7-2 and TRBJ1-1, reads GAGVSQSPSNKVTEKGKDVELRCDPISGHTALYWYRQSLGQGLEFLIYFQGNSAPDKSGLPSDRFSAERTGGSVSTLTIQRTQQEDSAVYLCASIQTSGQNTEAFFGQGTRLTVV.

The table lists this clonotype with a count of one. The J gene is TRBJ1-1, the V gene TRBV7-2; D gene unclear. V dropped 1 base and J dropped 9 bases, with 12 bases sitting between them. Germline CDR1 and CDR2: SGHTA and FQGNSA. This CDR3 contains 13 residues. The CDR3 nucleotides read TGTGCCAGCAGCTTAGAAAGTCCGGGTAAAGCTTTCTTT. This codes for CASSLESPGKAFF.

This chain connects TRBV16 to TRBJ2-1; TRBD1 might be the D (5 bases). The CDR3 runs 12 residues. Germline CDR1 and CDR2: KGHSY and FQNENV. V gave up 6 bases and J gave up 9 bases, with 12 bases separating them. CDR3 amino acids: CASSTDSSEQFF. As DNA, the CDR3 is TGTGCCAGCAGTACAGACAGCTCTGAGCAGTTCTTC. The full variable domain, its missing parts supplied by reference TRBV16 and TRBJ2-1, is GEEVAQTPKHLVRGEGQKAKLYCAPIKGHSYVFWYQQVLKNEFKFLISFQNENVFDETGMPKERFSAKCLPNSPCSLEIQATKLEDSAVYFCASSTDSSEQFFGPGTRLTVL.

This chain joins TRBV28 and TRBJ2-6, with 10 bases lining up with TRBD1. V trimming: 8 bases; J trimming: 4 bases; junction bases outside the gene matches: 11. The CDR3 consists of 17 residues. Germline V lookup: CDR1 MDHEN, CDR2 SYDVKM. In DNA form, the CDR3 reads TGTGCCAGCTCCCCGAGACAGGGGGCAGTAGGGGCCAACGTCCTGACTTTC. Amino acid sequence: CASSPRQGAVGANVLTF.

Only a few counts were recorded for this clonotype. The rearrangement uses TRBV20-1 and TRBJ1-5; TRBD1 is a possible D gene (5 bases). This CDR3 comprises 13 residues. Germline loops: CDR1 DFQATT, CDR2 SNEGSKA (reference sequence). Trimming took 3 bases from V and 7 from J, leaving 13 bases between them. In DNA, the CDR3 is TGCAGTGCTAGCCCGGGGTCAGGGCAGCCCCAGCATTTT. Translated, it gives CSASPGSGQPQHF.

This clonotype was seen only a few times. The chain employs TRBV7-2 and TRBJ2-7; D remains unclear. The germline CDR1 and CDR2 sequences are SGHTA and FQGNSA. The CDR3 consists of 14 residues. The germline V and J ends were trimmed by 3 bases and 0 bases, with 9 bases remaining between them. CDR3 sequence reads: CASSFLASSYEQYF. The CDR3 nucleotides read TGTGCCAGCAGCTTTTTGGCGAGCTCCTACGAGCAGTACTTC.

This clonotype was recorded a few times. Here the CDR3 DNA reads TGCAGCGCCCGGACTTCCCGCACAGATACGCAGTATTTT. The encoded protein is CSARTSRTDTQYF. V usage is TRBV29-1 and J usage is TRBJ2-3, with D perhaps TRBD2 (5 bases). Trimming removed 7 bases from V and 1 base from J, with 12 bases in between. The CDR3 totals 13 residues. The germline CDR1 and CDR2 sequences are SQVTM and ANQGSEA.

A single count supports this clonotype. The CDR3 sequence: CASSESPNRDTQYF. The DNA of the CDR3 is TGTGCCAGCAGTGAATCCCCGAACAGAGATACGCAGTATTTT. The J gene is TRBJ2-3, the V gene TRBV6-4; D gene unclear. CDR1 is MRHNA, CDR2 SNTAGT, per germline. The CDR3 sequence is 14 residues long. Between the trimmed V and J ends, which lost 3 bases and 5 bases, there was a span of 12 bases.

This clonotype was seen only a few times. The V call is TRBV4-1, the J call TRBJ1-1; no definite D call. Germline CDR1 is MGHRA and CDR2 is YSYEKL. The CDR3 contains 14 residues. Trimming took 0 bases from V and 5 from J, leaving 10 bases between them. Here the CDR3 DNA reads TGCGCCAGCAGCCAAGACTACAGCCCTACTGAAGCTTTCTTT. Amino acid sequence: CASSQDYSPTEAFF.